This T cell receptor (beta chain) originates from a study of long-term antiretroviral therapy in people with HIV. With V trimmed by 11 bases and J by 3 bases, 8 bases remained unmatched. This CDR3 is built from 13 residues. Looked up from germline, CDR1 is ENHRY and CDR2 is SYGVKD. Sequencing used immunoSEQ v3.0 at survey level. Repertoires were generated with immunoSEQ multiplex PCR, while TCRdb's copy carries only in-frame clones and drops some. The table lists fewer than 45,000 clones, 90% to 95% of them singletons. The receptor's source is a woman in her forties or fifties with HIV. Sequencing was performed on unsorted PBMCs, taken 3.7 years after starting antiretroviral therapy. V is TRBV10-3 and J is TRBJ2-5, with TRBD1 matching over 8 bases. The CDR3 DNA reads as TGTGCCTCAGGACAGGGAATTAAAGAGACCCAGTACTTC. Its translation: CASGQGIKETQYF.